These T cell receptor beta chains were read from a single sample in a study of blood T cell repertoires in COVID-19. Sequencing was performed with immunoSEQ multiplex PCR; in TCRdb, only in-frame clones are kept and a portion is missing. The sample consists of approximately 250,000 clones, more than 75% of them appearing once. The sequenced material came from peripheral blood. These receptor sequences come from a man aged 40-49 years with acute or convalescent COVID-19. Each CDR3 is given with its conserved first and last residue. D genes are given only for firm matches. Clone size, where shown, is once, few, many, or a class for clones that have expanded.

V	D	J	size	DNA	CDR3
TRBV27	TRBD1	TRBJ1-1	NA	TGTGCCAGCAGTTTACGTTATCGGCGGGGACAGGGGAACCGCACTGAAGCTTTCTTT	CASSLRYRRGQGNRTEAFF
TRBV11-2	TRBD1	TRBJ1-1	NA	TGTGCCAGCAGCCCAACGGACAGGGTTAGGGGAGCTTTCTTT	CASSPTDRVRGAFF
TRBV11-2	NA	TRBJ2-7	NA	TGTGCCAGCAGCTTAGAGGCAGGAACCTACGAGCAGTACTTC	CASSLEAGTYEQYF
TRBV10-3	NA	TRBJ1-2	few	TGTGCCACTTGGCAGGGCCAAACTAACTATGGCTACACCTTC	CATWQGQTNYGYTF
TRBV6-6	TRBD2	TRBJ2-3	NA	TGTGCCAGCAGTCCCCGAGGACTAGCGGGGGGCCCTATCGGGGATACGCAGTATTTT	CASSPRGLAGGPIGDTQYF
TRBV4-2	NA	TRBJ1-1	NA	TGTGCCAGCAGCCCGACTGGCCTTGAGAACACTGAAGCTTTCTTT	CASSPTGLENTEAFF
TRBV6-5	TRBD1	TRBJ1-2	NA	TGTGCCAGTAACAAAGGACAGGGGGCGTATGGCTACACCTTC	CASNKGQGAYGYTF
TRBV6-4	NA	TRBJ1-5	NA	TGTGCCAGCAGTGCGGGGGAAACCGGAGGAAGTCAGCCCCAGCATTTT	CASSAGETGGSQPQHF
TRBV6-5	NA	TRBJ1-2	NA	TGTGCCAGCACCCTAGTGGGCTATGGCTACACCTTC	CASTLVGYGYTF
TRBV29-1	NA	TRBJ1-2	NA	TGCAGCGTTTCAGATGCCCCGAACTATGGCTACACCTTC	CSVSDAPNYGYTF